The source of this T cell receptor (beta chain) is a study of spatial heterogeneity in lung cancer. About the research overall: Sequences of the beta chain were consistently detected in greater numbers than alpha-chain sequences. Raw sequencing reads included, on average, more than eight appearances of each unique TCR and UMI combination.

Trimming cost V 4 bases and J 7 bases; bases outside gene matches: 7. The germline V gene has CDR1 MDHEN and CDR2 SYDVKM. The CDR3 runs 15 residues. The time point was: sample taken at primary tumor resection. Tumor, nontumor lung or frozen PBMC supplied whole RNA that was sequenced unsorted. The donors were about 67 patients with non-small cell lung cancer that was early-stage and untreated. This clonotype was detected many times. A library made for alpha chains picked up this beta chain off target, so its size means little. Each molecule of TCR cDNA was tagged with one unique molecular identifier. TCRdb independently ran MiXCR on the 5' RACE reads; one entry per CDR3 protein. The sample yields 6,000 to 8,000 distinct CDR3 sequences, around 5% seen once.

The receptor was isolated from a female donor with early-stage non-small cell lung cancer. Sequenced material: normal lung tissue next to the tumor, taken at surgery. The chain carries TRBV28 and TRBJ2-1, with 10 nucleotides matching TRBD2. CDR3 protein: CASSWASGSLNEQFF. In nucleotides, the CDR3 is TGTGCCAGCAGTTGGGCTAGCGGGAGTTTGAATGAGCAGTTCTTC.